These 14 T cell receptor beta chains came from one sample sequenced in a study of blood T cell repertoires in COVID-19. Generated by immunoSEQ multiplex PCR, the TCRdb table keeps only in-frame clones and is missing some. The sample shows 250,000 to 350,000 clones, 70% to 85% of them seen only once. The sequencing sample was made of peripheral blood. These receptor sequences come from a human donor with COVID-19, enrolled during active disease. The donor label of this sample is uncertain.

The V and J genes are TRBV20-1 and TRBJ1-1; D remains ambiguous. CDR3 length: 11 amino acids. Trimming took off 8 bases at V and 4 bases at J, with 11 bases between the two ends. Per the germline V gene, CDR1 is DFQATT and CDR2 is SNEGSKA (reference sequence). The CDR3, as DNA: TGCAGTTCCCACCCGGTCACTGAAGCTTTCTTT. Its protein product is CSSHPVTEAFF.

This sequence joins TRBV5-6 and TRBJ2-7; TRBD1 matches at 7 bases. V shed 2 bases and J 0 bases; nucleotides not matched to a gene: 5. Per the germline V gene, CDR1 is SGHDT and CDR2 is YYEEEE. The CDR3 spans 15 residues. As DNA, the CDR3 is TGTGCCAGCAGCTTACAGGACAGGAGCTCCTACGAGCAGTACTTC. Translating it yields CASSLQDRSSYEQYF.

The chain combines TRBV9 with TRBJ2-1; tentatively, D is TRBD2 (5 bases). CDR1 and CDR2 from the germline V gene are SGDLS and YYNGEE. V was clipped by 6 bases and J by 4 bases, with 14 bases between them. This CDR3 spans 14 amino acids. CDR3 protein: CASTGESQYNEQFF. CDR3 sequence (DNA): TGTGCCAGCACCGGGGAAAGTCAGTACAATGAGCAGTTCTTC.

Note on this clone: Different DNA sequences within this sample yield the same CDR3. The CDR3 protein is CASSGGDTDTQYF. CDR3 in DNA: TGTGCCAGCAGTGGCGGGGACACAGATACGCAGTATTTT. The chain couples TRBV28 to TRBJ2-3, with D maybe TRBD2 (6 bases). There are 13 residues in the CDR3. V shed 5 bases and J shed 2 bases, with 8 bases lying between them. The germline V gene has CDR1 MDHEN and CDR2 SYDVKM.

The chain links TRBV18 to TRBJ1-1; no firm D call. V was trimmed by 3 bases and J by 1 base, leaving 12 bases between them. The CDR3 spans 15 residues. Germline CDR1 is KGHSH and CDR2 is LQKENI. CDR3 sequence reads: CASSPTREGNTEAFF. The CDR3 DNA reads TGTGCCAGCTCACCCACTCGCGAGGGGAACACTGAAGCTTTCTTT.

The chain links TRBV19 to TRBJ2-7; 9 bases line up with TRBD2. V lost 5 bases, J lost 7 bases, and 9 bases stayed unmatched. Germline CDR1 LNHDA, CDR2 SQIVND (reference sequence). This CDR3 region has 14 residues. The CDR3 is CASSPGLAPLEQYF. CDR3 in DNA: TGTGCCAGTAGTCCGGGACTAGCCCCTTTGGAGCAGTACTTC.

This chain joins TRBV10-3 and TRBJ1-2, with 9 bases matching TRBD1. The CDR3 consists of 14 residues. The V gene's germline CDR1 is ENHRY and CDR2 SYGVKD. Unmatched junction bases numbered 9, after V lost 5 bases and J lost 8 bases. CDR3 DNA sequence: TGTGCCATCAGTCCACAAGGGACAGGGAAAGGCTACACCTTC. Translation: CAISPQGTGKGYTF.

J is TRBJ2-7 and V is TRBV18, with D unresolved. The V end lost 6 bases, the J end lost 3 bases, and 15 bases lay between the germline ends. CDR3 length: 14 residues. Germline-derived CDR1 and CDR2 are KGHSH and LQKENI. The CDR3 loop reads CASSLAALIYEQYF. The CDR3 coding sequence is TGTGCCAGCTCTCTGGCCGCCTTAATCTACGAGCAGTACTTC.

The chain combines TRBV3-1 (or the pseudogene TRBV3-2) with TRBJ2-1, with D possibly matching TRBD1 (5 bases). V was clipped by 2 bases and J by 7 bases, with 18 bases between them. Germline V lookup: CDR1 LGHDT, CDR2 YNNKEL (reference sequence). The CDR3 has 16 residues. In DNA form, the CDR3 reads TGTGCCAGCAGCCAAACCGTGGAAAGGGGTACGAATGAGCAGTTCTTC. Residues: CASSQTVERGTNEQFF.

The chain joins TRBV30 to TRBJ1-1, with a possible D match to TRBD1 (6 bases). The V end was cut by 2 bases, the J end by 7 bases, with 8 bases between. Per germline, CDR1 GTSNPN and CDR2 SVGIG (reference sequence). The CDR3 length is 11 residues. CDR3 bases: TGTGCCTGGAGTAGGGGGAGTGAAGCTTTCTTT. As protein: CAWSRGSEAFF.

The CDR3 nucleotides are TGTGCCAGCTTTACAACGAGCGGCAACACCGGGGAGCTGTTTTTT. Its translation: CASFTTSGNTGELFF. V gene TRBV2 combines with J gene TRBJ2-2; tentatively, D is TRBD2 (5 bases). The length of the CDR3 is 15 residues. The germline V gene has CDR1 SNHLY and CDR2 FYNNEI. Trimming left V 8 bases short and J 2 bases short, with 15 bases between.

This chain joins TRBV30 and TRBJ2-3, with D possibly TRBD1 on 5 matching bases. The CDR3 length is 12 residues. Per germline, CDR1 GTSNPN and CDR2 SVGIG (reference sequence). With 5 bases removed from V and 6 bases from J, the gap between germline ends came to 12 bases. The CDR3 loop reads CAWQGVGDTQYF. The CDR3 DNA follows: TGTGCCTGGCAGGGTGTTGGGGATACGCAGTATTTT.

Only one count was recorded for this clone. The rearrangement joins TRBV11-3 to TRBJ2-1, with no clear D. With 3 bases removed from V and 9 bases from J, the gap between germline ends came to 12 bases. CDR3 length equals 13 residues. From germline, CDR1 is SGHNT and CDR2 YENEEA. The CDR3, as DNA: TGTGCCAGCAGCTTCCTAAATACGGGTGAGCAGTTCTTC. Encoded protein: CASSFLNTGEQFF.

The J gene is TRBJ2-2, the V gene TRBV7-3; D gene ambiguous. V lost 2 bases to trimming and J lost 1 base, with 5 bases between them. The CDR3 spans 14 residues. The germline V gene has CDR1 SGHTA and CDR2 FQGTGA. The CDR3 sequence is CASSLEWNTGELFF. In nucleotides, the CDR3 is TGTGCCAGCAGCTTAGAGTGGAACACCGGGGAGCTGTTTTTT.